Following are 20 T cell receptor beta chains from one sample sequenced in a study of cytomegalovirus exposure and HLA in healthy donors. The primer mix had 60 Vbeta and 13 Jbeta primers. Repertoires were generated with immunoSEQ multiplex PCR, while TCRdb's copy carries only in-frame clones and drops some. Of approximately 150,000 clones listed, 79% are singletons. Sequencing input: PBMCs. These receptor sequences come from a man aged 50 or older in good health and CMV-seropositive.

This clone was seen once. The chain has TRBV6-1 and TRBJ1-4, with D possibly matching TRBD1 (5 bases). From germline, CDR1 is MNHNS and CDR2 SASEGT. There are 13 residues in the CDR3. The V end lost 2 bases, the J end lost 13 bases, and 14 bases lay between the germline ends. The chain's CDR3 is CASSEFPRARLFF. CDR3 in DNA: TGTGCCAGCAGTGAATTTCCCAGGGCAAGACTGTTTTTT.

In this sample, this clone turned up a few times. The rearrangement uses TRBV6-5 and TRBJ1-1; 7 positions match TRBD1. Germline values: CDR1 MNHEY, CDR2 SVGAGI. J was trimmed by 7 bases and V by 7 bases; bases with no gene match: 12. CDR3 length: 14 amino acids. The CDR3 sequence is CASTPHDRVNEAFF. The CDR3, as DNA: TGTGCCAGCACTCCACACGACAGGGTCAATGAAGCTTTCTTT.

This sequence joins TRBV7-9 and TRBJ2-1, with a weak D call TRBD1 (6 bases). Looked up from germline, CDR1 is SEHNR and CDR2 is FQNEAQ (reference sequence). The V end was cut by 2 bases, the J end by 0 bases, with 8 bases between. This CDR3 region has 15 residues. The CDR3 spells CASSLQGSSYNEQFF. CDR3 DNA: TGTGCCAGCAGCTTACAGGGGAGCTCCTACAATGAGCAGTTCTTC.

The V gene is TRBV6-5, the J gene TRBJ2-7, with TRBD1 as a possible D gene (5 bases). CDR3 size: 14 residues. Germline V gene sequence: CDR1 MNHEY, CDR2 SVGAGI. V lost 2 bases, J lost 4 bases, and 12 bases lay in between. CDR3 sequence: CASSYLSQGYEQYF. The CDR3 nucleotides read TGTGCCAGCAGTTACCTGTCTCAGGGATACGAGCAGTACTTC.

CDR3 nucleotides: TGTGCCAGCAGCTTAGCCCGCAGCGGGAGGGCCGGGGAGCTGTTTTTT. Amino acid sequence: CASSLARSGRAGELFF. The chain carries TRBV11-1 and TRBJ2-2; 10 bases fit TRBD2. Unmatched junction bases numbered 4, after V lost 0 bases and J lost 6 bases. CDR1 is SGHAT, CDR2 FQDESV, per germline (reference sequence). The CDR3 is 16 amino acids.

V usage is TRBV6-5 and J usage is TRBJ2-7; 7 bases map to TRBD2. Germline V CDR1 and CDR2: MNHEY, SVGAGI. Unmatched junction bases numbered 6, after V lost 3 bases and J lost 7 bases. This CDR3 region has 13 residues. As DNA, the CDR3 is TGTGCCAGCAGTTATCTCCCCGGGAGGGAGCAGTACTTC. Encoded protein: CASSYLPGREQYF.

The genes are TRBV6-5 and TRBJ2-5; 8 bases line up with TRBD1. This CDR3 region has 13 residues. Per germline, CDR1 MNHEY and CDR2 SVGAGI. V trimming: 7 bases; J trimming: 5 bases; junction bases outside the gene matches: 6. This chain's CDR3 is CASTSPGGETQYF. The DNA for the CDR3 is TGTGCCAGCACCTCGCCAGGGGGCGAGACCCAGTACTTC.

The V call is TRBV21-1, the J call TRBJ1-5; TRBD1, the D gene given by the table, was not confirmed from the DNA. TRBV21-1 is a pseudogene locus. This CDR3 comprises 16 residues. CDR3 DNA sequence: TGTGCCAGCAGCCGCCAAGGACAGGGGAGGGGTCAGCCCCAGCATTTT. It specifies CASSRQGQGRGQPQHF.

This rearrangement joins TRBV7-9 to TRBJ1-4, with D possibly being TRBD1 (5 bases). The V gene's germline CDR1 is SEHNR and CDR2 FQNEAQ (reference sequence). V gave up 5 bases and J gave up 0 bases, with 19 bases separating them. CDR3 length equals 18 residues. CDR3 in DNA: TGTGCCAGCAGCCCCCTCCTGGACATAGTTGCAACTAATGAAAAACTGTTTTTT. Residues: CASSPLLDIVATNEKLFF.

This clone has a single count. The J gene is TRBJ2-7, the V gene TRBV2, with D tentatively TRBD2 (5 bases). V lost 7 bases and J lost 6, with 16 bases in between. CDR1 is SNHLY, CDR2 FYNNEI, per germline. The CDR3 consists of 13 residues. CDR3 coding DNA: TGTGCCAGCAACCCAGGAGGCGGCGGCGAGCAGTACTTC. Amino acid sequence: CASNPGGGGEQYF.

V and J are TRBV9 and TRBJ2-3; a possible D gene is TRBD2 (5 bases). This CDR3 spans 15 amino acids. From germline, CDR1 is SGDLS and CDR2 YYNGEE. The ends were cut back, 3 bases at V and 2 bases at J, with 13 bases in the middle. The CDR3 bases are TGTGCCAGCAGCGGCGAAGGACTTTCCACAGATACGCAGTATTTT. It encodes CASSGEGLSTDTQYF.

V and J are TRBV27 and TRBJ2-5, with 7 bases aligning to TRBD2. The germline gives CDR1 MNHEY, CDR2 SMNVEV (reference sequence). The CDR3 is 16 residues long. V dropped 2 bases and J dropped 4; count of bases not matched to a gene: 10. The CDR3 protein is CASSLRSVGRGETQYF. CDR3 DNA: TGTGCCAGCAGTTTACGAAGTGTAGGGAGGGGAGAGACCCAGTACTTC.

V is TRBV6-1 and J is TRBJ2-1; tentative D call: TRBD2 (6 bases). V lost 1 base to trimming and J lost 12 bases, with 16 bases between them. The CDR3 spans 14 residues. Germline V gives CDR1 MNHNS, CDR2 SASEGT. The CDR3 coding sequence is TGTGCCAGCAGTGAAGTTGCGCGGGACCCTGGGCAGTTCTTC. Amino acids: CASSEVARDPGQFF.

The chain couples TRBV29-1 to TRBJ2-5; a weak D match, TRBD2 (5 bases). TRBJ2-7 explains the end of the DNA better; the J call may be wrong. This CDR3 is 13 amino acids long. CDR1 and CDR2 from the germline V gene are SQVTM and ANQGSEA. CDR3 loop: CSVEGSEGREQYF. CDR3 bases: TGCAGCGTTGAGGGTAGCGAAGGGCGCGAGCAGTACTTC.

This clone showed up just a few times. CDR3 amino acids: CASSKGSPGLAGLAKNIQYF. DNA for the CDR3: TGTGCCAGCAGCAAAGGGTCTCCGGGACTAGCGGGACTAGCCAAAAACATTCAGTACTTC. The V and J genes are TRBV21-1 and TRBJ2-4; the listed D gene, TRBD2, was not tested against the DNA. TRBV21-1 is a pseudogene locus. The CDR3 spans 20 residues.

This sequence joins TRBV30 and TRBJ2-4, with TRBD1 matching over 10 bases. V dropped 3 bases and J dropped 9; count of bases not matched to a gene: 2. Germline V CDR1 and CDR2: GTSNPN, SVGIG (reference sequence). The CDR3 loop spans 12 amino acids. CDR3 in amino acids: CAWSGQGGIQYF. The CDR3 DNA reads TGTGCCTGGAGCGGACAGGGGGGCATTCAGTACTTC.

This sequence joins TRBV2 and TRBJ2-1; 10 positions agree with TRBD2. V lost 2 bases to trimming and J lost 3 bases; unmatched junction nucleotides: 10. The germline V gene has CDR1 SNHLY and CDR2 FYNNEI. CDR3 length: 18 residues. The CDR3 nucleotides read TGTGCCAGCAGTGAAACGCTAGCGGGGGCCTACCTCTACAATGAGCAGTTCTTC. Its protein product is CASSETLAGAYLYNEQFF.

This clone turned up a few times. DNA for the CDR3: TGTGCCATCAGTGAGTCAGGGAGAACAATGAAGCAGTTCTTC. It encodes CAISESGRTMKQFF. The chain has TRBV10-3 and TRBJ2-1; maybe TRBD2 (5 bases). The ends were cut back, 0 bases at V and 11 bases at J, with 14 bases in the middle. This CDR3 spans 14 amino acids. Germline values: CDR1 ENHRY, CDR2 SYGVKD.

The rearrangement joins TRBV6-1 to TRBJ2-7; 8 nucleotides match TRBD1. The CDR3 contains 13 residues. The junction had 5 bases not matched to a gene; V was cut back by 4 bases and J by 6 bases. Germline V gene lookup returns CDR1 MNHNS and CDR2 SASEGT. The CDR3 DNA reads as TGTGCCAGCAGTGGGACAGGGTTTGTCGAGCAGTACTTC. This encodes CASSGTGFVEQYF.

This chain links TRBV6-1 with TRBJ1-5, with TRBD1 matching 9 bases. The V gene's germline CDR1 is MNHNS and CDR2 SASEGT. V lost 6 bases, J lost 5 bases, and 5 bases stayed unmatched. The CDR3 spans 14 residues. CDR3 DNA sequence: TGTGCCAGCAGCGGACAGGGGCGGGATCAGCCCCAGCATTTT. It encodes CASSGQGRDQPQHF.